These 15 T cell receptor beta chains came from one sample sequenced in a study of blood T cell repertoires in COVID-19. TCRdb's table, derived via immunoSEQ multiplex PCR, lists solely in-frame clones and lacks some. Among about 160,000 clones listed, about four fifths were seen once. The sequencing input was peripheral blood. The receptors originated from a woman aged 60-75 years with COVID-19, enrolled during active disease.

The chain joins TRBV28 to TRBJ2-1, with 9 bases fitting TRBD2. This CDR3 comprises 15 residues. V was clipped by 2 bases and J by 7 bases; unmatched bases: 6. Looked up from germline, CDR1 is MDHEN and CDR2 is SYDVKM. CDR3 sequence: CASSLMRGGLNEQFF. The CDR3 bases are TGTGCCAGCAGTTTAATGCGGGGGGGCCTAAATGAGCAGTTCTTC.

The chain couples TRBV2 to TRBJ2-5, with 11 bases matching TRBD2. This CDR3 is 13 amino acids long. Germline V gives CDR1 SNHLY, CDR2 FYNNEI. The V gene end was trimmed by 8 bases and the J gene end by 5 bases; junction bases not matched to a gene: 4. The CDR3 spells CASGSGREETQYF. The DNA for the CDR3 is TGTGCCAGCGGTAGCGGGAGGGAGGAGACCCAGTACTTC.

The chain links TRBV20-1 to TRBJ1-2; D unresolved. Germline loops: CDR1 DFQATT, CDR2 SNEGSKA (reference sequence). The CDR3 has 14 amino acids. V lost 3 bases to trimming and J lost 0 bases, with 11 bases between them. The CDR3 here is CSASPMEANYGYTF. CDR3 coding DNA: TGCAGTGCTAGTCCCATGGAGGCTAACTATGGCTACACCTTC.

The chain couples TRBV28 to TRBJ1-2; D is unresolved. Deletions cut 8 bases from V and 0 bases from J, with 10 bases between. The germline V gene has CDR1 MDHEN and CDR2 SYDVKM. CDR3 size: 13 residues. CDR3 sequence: CASSVGSNYGYTF. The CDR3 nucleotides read TGTGCCAGCTCTGTCGGTTCTAACTATGGCTACACCTTC.

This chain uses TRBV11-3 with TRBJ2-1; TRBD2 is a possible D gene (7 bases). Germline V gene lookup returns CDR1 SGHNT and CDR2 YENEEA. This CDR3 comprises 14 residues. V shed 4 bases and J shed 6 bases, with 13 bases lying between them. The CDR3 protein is CASSYRGGTNEQFF. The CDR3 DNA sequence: TGTGCCAGCAGCTATAGGGGGGGTACCAATGAGCAGTTCTTC.

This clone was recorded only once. Here the CDR3 reads CASSLVGFVDTGELFF. The CDR3 DNA follows: TGTGCCAGCAGCTTGGTCGGTTTTGTGGACACCGGGGAGCTGTTTTTT. The gene calls are TRBV5-8 and TRBJ2-2, with D unresolved. Trimming pared 0 bases from V and 3 bases from J, leaving 12 bases between. The CDR3 length is 16 residues. Germline V gene lookup returns CDR1 SGHTS and CDR2 YDEGEE.

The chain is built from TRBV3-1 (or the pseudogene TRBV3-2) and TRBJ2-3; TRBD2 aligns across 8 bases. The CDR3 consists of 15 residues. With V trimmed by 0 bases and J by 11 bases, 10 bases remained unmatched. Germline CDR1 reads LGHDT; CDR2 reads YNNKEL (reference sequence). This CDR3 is CASSQDAAGGVEQYF. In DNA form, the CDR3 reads TGTGCCAGCAGCCAAGACGCTGCGGGGGGAGTGGAGCAGTATTTT.

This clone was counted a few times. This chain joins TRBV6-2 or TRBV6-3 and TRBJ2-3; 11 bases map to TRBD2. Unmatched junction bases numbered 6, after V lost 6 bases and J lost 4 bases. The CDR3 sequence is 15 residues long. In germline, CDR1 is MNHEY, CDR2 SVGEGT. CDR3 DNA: TGTGCCAGCAGCCCCGGGACTAGCGGTCCAGATACGCAGTATTTT. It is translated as CASSPGTSGPDTQYF.

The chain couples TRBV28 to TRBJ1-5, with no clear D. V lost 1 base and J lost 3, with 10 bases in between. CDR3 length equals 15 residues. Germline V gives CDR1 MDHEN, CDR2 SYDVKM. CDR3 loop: CASSLSEGYNQPQHF. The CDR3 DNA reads TGTGCCAGCAGTTTATCCGAGGGTTACAATCAGCCCCAGCATTTT.

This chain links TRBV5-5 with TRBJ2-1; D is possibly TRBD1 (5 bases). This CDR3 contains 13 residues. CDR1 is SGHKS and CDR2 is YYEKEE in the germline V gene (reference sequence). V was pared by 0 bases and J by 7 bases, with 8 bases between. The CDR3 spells CASSLAGMNEQFF. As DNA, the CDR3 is TGTGCCAGCAGCTTGGCAGGGATGAATGAGCAGTTCTTC.

The CDR3, as DNA: TGTGCCAGCAGTTTAGACTTAGTCGGCACCGGGGAGCTGTTTTTT. Translation gives CASSLDLVGTGELFF. The chain combines TRBV27 with TRBJ2-2; D not certain. This CDR3 has 15 residues. In germline, CDR1 is MNHEY, CDR2 SMNVEV (reference sequence). V was shortened by 2 bases and J by 4 bases, with 11 bases between the two germline ends.

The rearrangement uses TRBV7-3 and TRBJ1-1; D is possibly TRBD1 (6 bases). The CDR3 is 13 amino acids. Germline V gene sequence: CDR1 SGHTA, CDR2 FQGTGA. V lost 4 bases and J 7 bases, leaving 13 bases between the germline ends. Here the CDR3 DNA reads TGTGCCAGCAGCTCCCGACAGGACCGTGAAGCTTTCTTT. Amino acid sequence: CASSSRQDREAFF.

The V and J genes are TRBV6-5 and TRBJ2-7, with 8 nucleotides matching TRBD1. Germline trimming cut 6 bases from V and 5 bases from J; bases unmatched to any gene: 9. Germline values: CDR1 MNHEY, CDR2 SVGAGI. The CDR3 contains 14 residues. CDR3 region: CASSPRDRRDEQYV. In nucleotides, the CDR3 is TGTGCCAGCAGCCCCCGGGACAGGCGCGACGAGCAGTACGTC.

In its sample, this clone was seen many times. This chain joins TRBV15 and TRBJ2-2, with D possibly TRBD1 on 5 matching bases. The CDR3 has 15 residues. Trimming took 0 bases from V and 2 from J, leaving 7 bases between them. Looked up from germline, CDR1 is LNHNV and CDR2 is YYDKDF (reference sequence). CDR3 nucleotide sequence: TGTGCCACCAGCAGAGAACGGACAAACACCGGGGAGCTGTTTTTT. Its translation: CATSRERTNTGELFF.

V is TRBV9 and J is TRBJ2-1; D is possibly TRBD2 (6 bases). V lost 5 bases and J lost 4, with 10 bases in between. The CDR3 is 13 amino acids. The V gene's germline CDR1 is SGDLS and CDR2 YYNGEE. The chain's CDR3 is CASSPGSYNEQFF. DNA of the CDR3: TGTGCCAGCAGTCCCGGGAGTTACAATGAGCAGTTCTTC.